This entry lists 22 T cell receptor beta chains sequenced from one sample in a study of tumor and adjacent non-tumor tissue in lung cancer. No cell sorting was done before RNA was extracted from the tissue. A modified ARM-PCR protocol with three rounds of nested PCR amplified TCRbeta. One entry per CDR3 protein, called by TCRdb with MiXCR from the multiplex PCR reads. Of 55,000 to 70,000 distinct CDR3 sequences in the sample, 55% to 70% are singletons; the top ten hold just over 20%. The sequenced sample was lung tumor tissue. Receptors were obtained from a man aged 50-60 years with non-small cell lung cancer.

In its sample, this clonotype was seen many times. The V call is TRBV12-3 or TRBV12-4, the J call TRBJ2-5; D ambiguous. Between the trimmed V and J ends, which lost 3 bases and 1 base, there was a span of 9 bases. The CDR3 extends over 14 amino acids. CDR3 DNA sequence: TGTGCCAGCAGTTTTCTGGGCAGCCAAGAGACCCAGTACTTC. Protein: CASSFLGSQETQYF.

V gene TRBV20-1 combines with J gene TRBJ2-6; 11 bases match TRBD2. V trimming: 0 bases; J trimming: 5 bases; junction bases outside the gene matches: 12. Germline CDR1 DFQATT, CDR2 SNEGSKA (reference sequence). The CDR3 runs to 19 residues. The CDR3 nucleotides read TGCAGTGCTAGAGATCTTCGAGGACTAGCGGGTTCTAGGGCCAACGTCCTGACTTTC. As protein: CSARDLRGLAGSRANVLTF.

CDR3 sequence (DNA): TGCAGCGTTGGGGGGACGACCGCTAACTATGGCTACACCTTC. It encodes CSVGGTTANYGYTF. V and J are TRBV29-1 and TRBJ1-2; possibly TRBD1 for D (5 bases). Germline loops: CDR1 SQVTM, CDR2 ANQGSEA. The germline V and J ends were trimmed by 4 bases and 0 bases, with 12 bases remaining between them. The CDR3 extends over 14 amino acids.

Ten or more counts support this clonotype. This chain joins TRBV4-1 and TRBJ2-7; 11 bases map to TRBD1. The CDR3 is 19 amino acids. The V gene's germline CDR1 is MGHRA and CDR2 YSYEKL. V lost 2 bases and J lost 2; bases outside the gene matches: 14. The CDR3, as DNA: TGCGCCAGCAGCCAAACACCAGGACAGGGGGCCCCCACGACCTACGAGCAGTACTTC. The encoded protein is CASSQTPGQGAPTTYEQYF.

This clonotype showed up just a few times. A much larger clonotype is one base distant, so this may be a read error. CDR3 nucleotides: TGTGCCAGCAGCCGGACAGAGACCCAGTACTTC. Its protein product is CASSRTETQYF. J is TRBJ2-5 and V is TRBV12-3 or TRBV12-4; the D is unclear. The V gene lost 6 bases and the J gene lost 4 bases, with 6 bases spanning the gap. The CDR3 has 11 residues.

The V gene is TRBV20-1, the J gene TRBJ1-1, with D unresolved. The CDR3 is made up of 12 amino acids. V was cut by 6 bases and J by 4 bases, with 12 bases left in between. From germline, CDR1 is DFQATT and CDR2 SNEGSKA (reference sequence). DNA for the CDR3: TGCAGTGCCACCCCAGACCCCACTGAAGCTTTCTTT. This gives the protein CSATPDPTEAFF.

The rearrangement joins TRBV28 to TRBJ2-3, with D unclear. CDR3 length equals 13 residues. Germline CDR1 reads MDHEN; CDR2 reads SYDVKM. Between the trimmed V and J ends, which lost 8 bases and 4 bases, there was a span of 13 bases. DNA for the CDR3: TGTGCCAGCGTGGGTAGCACCTCAGATACGCAGTATTTT. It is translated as CASVGSTSDTQYF.

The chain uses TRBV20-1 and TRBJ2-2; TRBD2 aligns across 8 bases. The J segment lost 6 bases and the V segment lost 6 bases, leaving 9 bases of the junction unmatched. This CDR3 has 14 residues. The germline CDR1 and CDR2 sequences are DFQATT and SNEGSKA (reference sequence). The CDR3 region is CSADSGSRAGELFF. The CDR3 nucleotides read TGCAGTGCCGACAGCGGGAGTAGGGCCGGGGAGCTGTTTTTT.

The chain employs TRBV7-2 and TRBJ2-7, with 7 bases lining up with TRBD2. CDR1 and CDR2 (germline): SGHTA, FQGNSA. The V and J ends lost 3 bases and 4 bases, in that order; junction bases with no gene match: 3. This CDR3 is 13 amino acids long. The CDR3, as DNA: TGTGCCAGCAGCTTGAGCGGGGTGTACGAGCAGTACTTC. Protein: CASSLSGVYEQYF.

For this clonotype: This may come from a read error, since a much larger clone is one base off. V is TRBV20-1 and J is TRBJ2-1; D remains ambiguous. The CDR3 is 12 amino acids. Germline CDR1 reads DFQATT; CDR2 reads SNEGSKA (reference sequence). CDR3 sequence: CNAAELGNEQFF. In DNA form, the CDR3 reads TGCAATGCCGCTGAGCTGGGGAATGAGCAGTTCTTC.

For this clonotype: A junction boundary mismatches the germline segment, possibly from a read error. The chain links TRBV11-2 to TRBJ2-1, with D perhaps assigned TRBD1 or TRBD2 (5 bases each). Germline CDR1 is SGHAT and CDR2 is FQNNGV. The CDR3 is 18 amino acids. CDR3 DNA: TGTGCCAACAGCTCCCAGAGGGGTAGCTTGAGATCCTACAGTGAGCAGTTCTTC. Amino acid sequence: CANSSQRGSLRSYSEQFF.

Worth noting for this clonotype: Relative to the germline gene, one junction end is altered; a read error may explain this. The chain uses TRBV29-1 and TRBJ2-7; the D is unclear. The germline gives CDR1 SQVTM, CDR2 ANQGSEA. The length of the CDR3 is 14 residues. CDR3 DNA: TGCGGCGTAGTTACCGGGTCAGGCTTCAACGAGCAGTACTTC. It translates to CGVVTGSGFNEQYF.

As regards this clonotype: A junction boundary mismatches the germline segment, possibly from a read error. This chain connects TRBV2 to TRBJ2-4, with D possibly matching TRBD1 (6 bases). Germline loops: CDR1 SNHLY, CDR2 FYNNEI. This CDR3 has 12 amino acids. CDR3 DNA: TGTGCCAGTAGTGAAGCCAACTGGGACAACGACTTC. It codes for CASSEANWDNDF. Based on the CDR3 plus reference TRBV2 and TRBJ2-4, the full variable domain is EPEVTQTPSHQVTQMGQEVILRCVPISNHLYFYWYRQILGQKVEFLVSFYNNEISEKSEIFDDQFSVERPDGSNFTLKIRSTKLEDSAMYFCASSEANWDNDFGAGTRLSVL.

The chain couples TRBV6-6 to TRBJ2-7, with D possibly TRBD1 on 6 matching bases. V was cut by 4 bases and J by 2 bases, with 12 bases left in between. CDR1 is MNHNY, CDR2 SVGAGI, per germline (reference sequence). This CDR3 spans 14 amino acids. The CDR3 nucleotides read TGTGCCAGCAGTTCAACAGGGATGACCTACGAGCAGTACTTC. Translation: CASSSTGMTYEQYF.

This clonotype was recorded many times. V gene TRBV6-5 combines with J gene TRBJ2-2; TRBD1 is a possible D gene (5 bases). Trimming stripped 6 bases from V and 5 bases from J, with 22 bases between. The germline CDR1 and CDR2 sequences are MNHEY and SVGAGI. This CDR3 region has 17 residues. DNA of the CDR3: TGTGCCAGCAGAGGATGGGGATTTCTGGGGCGAACCGGGGAGCTGTTTTTT. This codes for CASRGWGFLGRTGELFF.

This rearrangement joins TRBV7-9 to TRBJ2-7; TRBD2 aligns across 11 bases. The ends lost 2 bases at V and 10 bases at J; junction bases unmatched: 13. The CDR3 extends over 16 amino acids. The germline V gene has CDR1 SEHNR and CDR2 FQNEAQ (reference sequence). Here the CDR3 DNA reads TGTGCCAGCAGCTTACGGACTAGCGGGCCTACTTGGGAACAGTACTTC. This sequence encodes CASSLRTSGPTWEQYF.

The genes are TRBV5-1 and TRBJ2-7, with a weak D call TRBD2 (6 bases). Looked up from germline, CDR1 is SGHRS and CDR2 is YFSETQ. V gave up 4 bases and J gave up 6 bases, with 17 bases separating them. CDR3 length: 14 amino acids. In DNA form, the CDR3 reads TGCGCCAGCAGCCCTAACTATAGCGGCTGCGAGCAGTACTTC. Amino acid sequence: CASSPNYSGCEQYF.

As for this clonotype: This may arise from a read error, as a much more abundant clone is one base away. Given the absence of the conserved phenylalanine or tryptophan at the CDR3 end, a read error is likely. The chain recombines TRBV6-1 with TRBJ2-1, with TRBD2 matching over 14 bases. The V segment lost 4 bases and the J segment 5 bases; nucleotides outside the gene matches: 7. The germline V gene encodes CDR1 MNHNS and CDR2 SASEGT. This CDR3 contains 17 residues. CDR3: CASSGLAGGLFDNEQFS. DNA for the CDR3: TGTGCCAGCAGTGGACTAGCGGGAGGGCTTTTCGACAATGAGCAGTTCTCC.

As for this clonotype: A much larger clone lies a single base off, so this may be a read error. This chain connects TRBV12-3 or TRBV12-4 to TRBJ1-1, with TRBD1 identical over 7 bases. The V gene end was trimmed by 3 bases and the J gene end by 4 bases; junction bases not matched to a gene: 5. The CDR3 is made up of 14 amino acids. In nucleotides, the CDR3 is TGTGCCAGCAGTTTTAGGGGGCTAGGCACTGAAGCTTTCTTT. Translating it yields CASSFRGLGTEAFF.

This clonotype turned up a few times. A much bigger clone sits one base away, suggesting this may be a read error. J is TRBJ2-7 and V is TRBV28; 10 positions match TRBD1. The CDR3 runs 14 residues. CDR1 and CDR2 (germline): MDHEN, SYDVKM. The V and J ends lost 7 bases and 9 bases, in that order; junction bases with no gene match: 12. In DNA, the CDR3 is TGTGCCAGCATCTCCGGGACAGGGGACATTGGGCAGTACTTC. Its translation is CASISGTGDIGQYF.

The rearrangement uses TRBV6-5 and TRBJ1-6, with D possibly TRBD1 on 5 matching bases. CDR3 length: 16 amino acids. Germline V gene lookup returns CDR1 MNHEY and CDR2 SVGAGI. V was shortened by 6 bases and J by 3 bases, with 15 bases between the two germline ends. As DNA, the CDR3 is TGTGCCAGCAGGGGACTTAAGAGCTACTATAATTCACCCCTCCACTTT. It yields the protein CASRGLKSYYNSPLHF.

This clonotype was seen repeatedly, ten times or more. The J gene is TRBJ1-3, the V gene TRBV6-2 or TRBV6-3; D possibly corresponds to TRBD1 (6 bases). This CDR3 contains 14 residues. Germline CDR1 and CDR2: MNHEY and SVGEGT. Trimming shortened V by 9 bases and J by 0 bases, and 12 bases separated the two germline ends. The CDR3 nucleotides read TGTGCCAGTCGGACAGCGAGCTCTGGAAACACCATATATTTT. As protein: CASRTASSGNTIYF.